This T cell receptor (beta chain) was captured by sequencing in a study of cytomegalovirus exposure and HLA in healthy donors. Notes on the study in general: TCR beta V- and J-gene trimming, according to a later analysis, was linked to a missense DCLRE1C variant.

Amplification used 60 Vbeta primers and 13 Jbeta primers. The method was immunoSEQ multiplex PCR; TCRdb's version includes in-frame clones alone and lacks a portion of them. Here the sample spans some 110,000 clones, roughly 80% being singletons. The CDR3 is made up of 12 amino acids. In germline, CDR1 is KGHSH, CDR2 LQKENI. The V end was cut by 3 bases, the J end by 10 bases, with 10 bases between. Turning to this clone: Antigen specificity is unknown.

The sequence came from a woman in her thirties or forties in good health and CMV-seropositive. This sequence joins TRBV18 and TRBJ2-1; no clear D gene. The specimen was PBMCs. The CDR3: CASSPRRNEQFF. In DNA, the CDR3 is TGTGCCAGCTCACCCCGGAGAAACGAGCAGTTCTTC.